This T cell receptor beta chain was recovered during a study of blood T cell repertoires in COVID-19. Whole-study context: Acute-phase and convalescent COVID-19 samples originated in the United States, Italy and Spain. T cells, B-cell-depleted T cells, or PBMCs supplied cDNA or gDNA.

Original handling: Reference gene primers were amplified, and this amplification served to estimate nucleated cell counts. TCRdb keeps only in-frame clones here, not all; method: immunoSEQ multiplex PCR. V and J calls and clone size come straight from that table; D and trimming were deduced from the DNA. Of 60,000 to 85,000 clones in the sample, approximately 75% were seen once. The germline CDR1 and CDR2 sequences are SGHDT and YYEEEE. This CDR3 spans 13 amino acids. Trimming took 5 bases from V and 7 from J, leaving 15 bases between them. This chain joins TRBV5-6 and TRBJ1-2; D is uncertain. This clonotype was sampled from a woman aged 55-69 years with acute or convalescent COVID-19. The sample consisted of peripheral blood. CDR3 sequence reads: CASSPGPAIGYTF. CDR3 bases: TGTGCCAGCAGTCCGGGTCCGGCAATTGGCTACACCTTC.